This TCR beta chain came from a study of T cell changes during pregnancy in multiple sclerosis. Trimming took 7 bases from V and 2 from J, leaving 16 bases between them. The CDR3 has 15 residues. CDR1 and CDR2 from the germline V gene are LNHDA and SQIVND (reference sequence). Generated by immunoSEQ multiplex PCR, the TCRdb table keeps only in-frame clones and is missing some. The top ten clones hold 0.8% to 1% of a sample with 93,000 or so clones, roughly 92% of them seen once. This clone was recorded only once. Sequencing used peripheral blood, obtained after pregnancy. The receptor was derived from a female donor with multiple sclerosis, enrolled in a pregnancy study. The chain employs TRBV19 and TRBJ2-3; TRBD1 is a possible D gene (6 bases). The DNA of the CDR3 is TGTGCCAGTAAAGACACAGGGCCAACCACAGATACGCAGTATTTT. Its protein product is CASKDTGPTTDTQYF.